This entry features one T cell receptor beta chain sequence. V dropped 2 bases and J dropped 1; count of bases not matched to a gene: 6. The CDR3 contains 16 residues. The germline V gene has CDR1 SGHNT and CDR2 YYREEE (reference sequence). This entry is derived from a study of blood T cell repertoires in COVID-19. Study in general: Samples came from the United States, Italy and Spain, spanning acute and convalescent COVID-19.

Original analysis: Reference gene primer amplification gave estimated nucleated cell counts. Assay: immunoSEQ multiplex PCR; the TCRdb copy retains only in-frame clones and omits some. That table gives V, J and clone size, and the DNA gave D and trimming. Of some 260,000 clones in the sample, roughly 77% are singletons; the top ten hold about 3.1%. J is TRBJ1-2 and V is TRBV5-4; TRBD1 matches at 9 bases. The sample taken for sequencing was peripheral blood. The receptor was isolated from a woman older than 75 with acute or convalescent COVID-19. CDR3 protein: CASSFLQGANNYGYTF. The CDR3 nucleotides are TGTGCCAGCAGCTTCCTACAGGGGGCAAATAACTATGGCTACACCTTC.